The sequence of this TCR beta chain was determined in a study of T cells after yellow fever vaccination. TCRdb called the 5' RACE reads again in MiXCR, with one record for every CDR3 protein. The sample yields over 250,000 distinct CDR3 sequences, roughly 4.8% seen once. The CDR3 contains 16 residues. Per the germline V gene, CDR1 is SGHTA and CDR2 is FQGNSA. Trimming stripped 0 bases from V and 1 base from J, with 12 bases between. This clonotype was seen a handful of times. This chain joins TRBV7-2 and TRBJ2-5, with D possibly TRBD2 on 6 matching bases. The sequencing used CD4+ T cells sorted from PBMCs, collected on the day of the yellow fever booster vaccination. The origin of this receptor is a man aged 18 to 29 who received the YFV17D yellow fever vaccine. The CDR3 DNA reads TGTGCCAGCAGCTTAGCGCTGCGGGGCCCCCAAGAGACCCAGTACTTC. It translates to CASSLALRGPQETQYF. Based on the CDR3 plus reference TRBV7-2 and TRBJ2-5, the full variable domain is GAGVSQSPSNKVTEKGKDVELRCDPISGHTALYWYRQSLGQGLEFLIYFQGNSAPDKSGLPSDRFSAERTGGSVSTLTIQRTQQEDSAVYLCASSLALRGPQETQYFGPGTRLLVL.